These T cell receptor beta chains were read from a single sample in a study of blood T cells in healthy people across ages. TCRdb used MiXCR to reprocess the 5' RACE reads, holding one entry per CDR3 protein. The sample lists more than 700,000 distinct CDR3 sequences, about half occurring once. Material: blood. The origin of the receptors is a man of 80 years or more in good health. Both conserved end residues are part of each CDR3. D genes are given only for firm matches.

CDR3 protein: CATSVRTSISLYEQYF
V gene: TRBV24-1
D gene: TRBD2
CDR3 length: 16

CDR3 protein: CASSQDQINTDVASYEQYF
V gene: TRBV4-2
D gene: -
CDR3 length: 19

CDR3 protein: CASSDRGNGYTF
V gene: TRBV2
D gene: -
CDR3 length: 12

CDR3 protein: CASRAGPNEQFF
V gene: TRBV19
D gene: -
CDR3 length: 12

CDR3 protein: CASSLDYGSYNEQFF
V gene: TRBV11-2
D gene: -
CDR3 length: 15

CDR3 protein: CASSLVDRTFSKETQFF
V gene: TRBV5-6
D gene: TRBD1
CDR3 length: 17

CDR3 protein: CASRPTIGASNYGYTF
V gene: TRBV28
D gene: -
CDR3 length: 16

CDR3 protein: CAISDPGVKWETQYF
V gene: TRBV10-3
D gene: -
CDR3 length: 15

CDR3 protein: CASSRSKIYNEQFF
V gene: TRBV27
D gene: -
CDR3 length: 14

CDR3 protein: CSALGGTPELFF
V gene: TRBV20-1
D gene: -
CDR3 length: 12

CDR3 protein: CASSLQQGDYSNQPQHF
V gene: TRBV28
D gene: TRBD1
CDR3 length: 17

CDR3 protein: CASSPRPSEKLFF
V gene: TRBV27
D gene: -
CDR3 length: 13

CDR3 protein: CASSLYADTQYF
V gene: TRBV28
D gene: -
CDR3 length: 12

CDR3 protein: CSASGSGANVLTF
V gene: TRBV20-1
D gene: -
CDR3 length: 13